A selection of T cell receptor beta chains follows, all from one sample in a study of blood T cell repertoires in COVID-19. The assay was immunoSEQ multiplex PCR, and TCRdb's table has in-frame clones only and misses some. The sample has about 160,000 clones, approximately 85% seen once. Sequencing was performed on peripheral blood. The receptors originated from an elderly man with COVID-19, enrolled during active disease. Each CDR3 is given with its conserved first and last residue. The D gene is left open where the match is weak. Size is omitted from some rows. Given values are once, few, many or a class for expanded clones.

d_call: .
j_call: TRBJ2-5
clone_size: .
v_call: TRBV6-6
cdr3_nt: TGTGCCAGCAGTCAGGGACAAACTCAAGAGACCCAGTACTTC
cdr3_aa: CASSQGQTQETQYF

d_call: TRBD1
j_call: TRBJ1-5
clone_size: few
v_call: TRBV11-2
cdr3_nt: TGTGCCAGCAGCCCAGACAGGGTCAATCAGCCCCAGCATTTT
cdr3_aa: CASSPDRVNQPQHF

d_call: .
j_call: TRBJ1-5
clone_size: .
v_call: TRBV19
cdr3_nt: TGTGCCAGTAGTATCGCGGGGGCTAGGGGCAATCAGCCCCAGCATTTT
cdr3_aa: CASSIAGARGNQPQHF

d_call: .
j_call: TRBJ1-4
clone_size: .
v_call: TRBV12-3/TRBV12-4
cdr3_nt: TGTGCCAGCAGTGAACATGCAGATGAAAAACTGTTTTTT
cdr3_aa: CASSEHADEKLFF

d_call: TRBD1
j_call: TRBJ2-7
clone_size: .
v_call: TRBV11-1
cdr3_nt: TGTGCCAGCAGCTTGGGACAGGGGGGGAGAAACGAGCAGTACTTC
cdr3_aa: CASSLGQGGRNEQYF

d_call: TRBD1
j_call: TRBJ1-1
clone_size: few
v_call: TRBV18
cdr3_nt: TGTGCCAGCTCACCTAGGACAGGGGACCTGGGTGGCACTGAAGCTTTCTTT
cdr3_aa: CASSPRTGDLGGTEAFF

d_call: TRBD1
j_call: TRBJ1-1
clone_size: .
v_call: TRBV7-3
cdr3_nt: TGTGCCAGCAGCACAGCCGGGACAGGTTATAGCACTGAAGCTTTCTTT
cdr3_aa: CASSTAGTGYSTEAFF

d_call: .
j_call: TRBJ1-4
clone_size: .
v_call: TRBV6-6
cdr3_nt: TGTGCCAGCAGTTATCGTTTTGGGGGCGTTAATGAAAAACTGTTTTTT
cdr3_aa: CASSYRFGGVNEKLFF

d_call: .
j_call: TRBJ1-3
clone_size: .
v_call: TRBV7-8
cdr3_nt: TGTGCCAGCAGCTTACAGGGGCTGGGATCCGGAAACACCATATATTTT
cdr3_aa: CASSLQGLGSGNTIYF

d_call: .
j_call: TRBJ1-2
clone_size: .
v_call: TRBV7-2
cdr3_nt: TGTGCCAGCAGCTTACAGGGATCCCTTCTTGGCTACACCTTC
cdr3_aa: CASSLQGSLLGYTF

d_call: TRBD1
j_call: TRBJ2-3
clone_size: .
v_call: TRBV7-3
cdr3_nt: TGTGCCAGCAGCCCGACAGGGCCAGATACGCAGTATTTT
cdr3_aa: CASSPTGPDTQYF

d_call: TRBD1
j_call: TRBJ1-1
clone_size: few
v_call: TRBV7-9
cdr3_nt: TGTGCCAGCAGCTGGGGACAGCCTGGAGAGGCTTTCTTT
cdr3_aa: CASSWGQPGEAFF

d_call: TRBD1
j_call: TRBJ1-2
clone_size: .
v_call: TRBV3-1/TRBV3-2
cdr3_nt: TGTGCCAGCAGCCACTTCTACAGGGGGCATGGCTACACCTTC
cdr3_aa: CASSHFYRGHGYTF

d_call: .
j_call: TRBJ1-2
clone_size: .
v_call: TRBV5-8
cdr3_nt: TGTGCCAGCAGCTCCCGAGGACTGGGCTATGGCTACACCTTC
cdr3_aa: CASSSRGLGYGYTF

d_call: TRBD1
j_call: TRBJ1-2
clone_size: .
v_call: TRBV3-1/TRBV3-2
cdr3_nt: TGTGCCAGCAGCCCACAGGGGCGCCCAATCTATGGCTACACCTTC
cdr3_aa: CASSPQGRPIYGYTF

d_call: .
j_call: TRBJ1-6
clone_size: few
v_call: TRBV28
cdr3_nt: TGTGCCAGCGGGGCAGGACGGGGGGGCAATTCACCCCTCCACTTT
cdr3_aa: CASGAGRGGNSPLHF

d_call: .
j_call: TRBJ1-4
clone_size: once
v_call: TRBV3-1/TRBV3-2
cdr3_nt: TGTGCCAGCAGCCTGGGAGGCTCTAATGAAAAACTGTTTTTT
cdr3_aa: CASSLGGSNEKLFF

d_call: .
j_call: TRBJ1-4
clone_size: few
v_call: TRBV5-1
cdr3_nt: TGCGCCAGCAGCTTGGGGCAGGGGAATGAAAAACTGTTTTTT
cdr3_aa: CASSLGQGNEKLFF

d_call: .
j_call: TRBJ2-7
clone_size: .
v_call: TRBV18
cdr3_nt: TGTGCCAGCTCACCACGATCAGGATACGACTACGAGCAGTACTTC
cdr3_aa: CASSPRSGYDYEQYF

d_call: .
j_call: TRBJ1-4
clone_size: .
v_call: TRBV7-8
cdr3_nt: TGTGCCAGCAGCTTAGCGGTGGCAGGGACTAATGAAAAACTGTTTTTT
cdr3_aa: CASSLAVAGTNEKLFF

d_call: .
j_call: TRBJ1-4
clone_size: .
v_call: TRBV18
cdr3_nt: TGTGCCAGCTCACCACCAGGCTCACAGGGAAGGGAAAAACTGTTTTTT
cdr3_aa: CASSPPGSQGREKLFF

d_call: TRBD1
j_call: TRBJ1-5
clone_size: .
v_call: TRBV4-3
cdr3_nt: TGCGCCAGCAGCCAAGATCACAGGGGGAGTCAGCCCCAGCATTTT
cdr3_aa: CASSQDHRGSQPQHF

d_call: TRBD1
j_call: TRBJ1-6
clone_size: .
v_call: TRBV28
cdr3_nt: TGTGCCAGCAGCCCAGCCGGGACAGGATATTCACCCCTCCACTTT
cdr3_aa: CASSPAGTGYSPLHF

d_call: .
j_call: TRBJ2-3
clone_size: .
v_call: TRBV7-3
cdr3_nt: TGTGCCAGCAGCACACCGGGACTGGGCACGGATACGCAGTATTTT
cdr3_aa: CASSTPGLGTDTQYF

d_call: .
j_call: TRBJ1-6
clone_size: .
v_call: TRBV18
cdr3_nt: TGTGCCAGCTCACTACCAGCCGGGACATCCAATTCACCCCTCCACTTT
cdr3_aa: CASSLPAGTSNSPLHF

d_call: TRBD1
j_call: TRBJ1-5
clone_size: .
v_call: TRBV14
cdr3_nt: TGTGCCAGCAGCCAAGCTACAGGGGACGCCCCAAATCAGCCCCAGCATTTT
cdr3_aa: CASSQATGDAPNQPQHF

d_call: .
j_call: TRBJ1-2
clone_size: .
v_call: TRBV29-1
cdr3_nt: TGCAGCGTTGGAGGGATCGACTATGGCTACACCTTC
cdr3_aa: CSVGGIDYGYTF

d_call: .
j_call: TRBJ1-2
clone_size: .
v_call: TRBV20-1
cdr3_nt: TGCAGTGCTAGTGGGGATTTTGGGGACTCCTCTAACTATGGCTACACCTTC
cdr3_aa: CSASGDFGDSSNYGYTF

d_call: .
j_call: TRBJ2-5
clone_size: .
v_call: TRBV3-1/TRBV3-2
cdr3_nt: TGTGCCAGCAGCCAGGGGGGGGCCGGGCAAGAGACCCAGTACTTC
cdr3_aa: CASSQGGAGQETQYF

d_call: TRBD2
j_call: TRBJ2-1
clone_size: .
v_call: TRBV14
cdr3_nt: TGTGCCAGCAGCTCTCTAGCGGGGGGGCCTGATAATGAGCAGTTCTTC
cdr3_aa: CASSSLAGGPDNEQFF

d_call: .
j_call: TRBJ1-1
clone_size: .
v_call: TRBV20-1
cdr3_nt: TGCAGTGCTAGTAGGCAGGGCGCTGTGAACACTGAAGCTTTCTTT
cdr3_aa: CSASRQGAVNTEAFF

d_call: .
j_call: TRBJ1-2
clone_size: .
v_call: TRBV6-2/TRBV6-3
cdr3_nt: TGTGCCAGCAGTCTTTTCGGGTACTATGGCTACACCTTC
cdr3_aa: CASSLFGYYGYTF

d_call: TRBD1
j_call: TRBJ1-6
clone_size: .
v_call: TRBV7-9
cdr3_nt: TGTGCCAGCAGCTTACCCGGGACAGGGGCCTCACCCCTCCACTTT
cdr3_aa: CASSLPGTGASPLHF

d_call: TRBD1
j_call: TRBJ1-2
clone_size: once
v_call: TRBV19
cdr3_nt: TGTGCCAGTAGTCCCGGGACAGCTATCCAAGGCTACACCTTC
cdr3_aa: CASSPGTAIQGYTF

d_call: .
j_call: TRBJ1-2
clone_size: .
v_call: TRBV14
cdr3_nt: TGTGCCAGCAGCCCTGCTGAGGGGGTCGGCTATGGCTACACCTTC
cdr3_aa: CASSPAEGVGYGYTF

d_call: .
j_call: TRBJ2-7
clone_size: .
v_call: TRBV9
cdr3_nt: TGTGCCAGCAGCGTTTGCTTCTTAGGGGGTGTCTACGAGCAGTACTTC
cdr3_aa: CASSVCFLGGVYEQYF

d_call: TRBD1
j_call: TRBJ1-1
clone_size: .
v_call: TRBV4-3
cdr3_nt: TGCGCCAGCAGCTCCACGGACAGGGGAGTCAACACTGAAGCTTTCTTT
cdr3_aa: CASSSTDRGVNTEAFF

d_call: .
j_call: TRBJ1-1
clone_size: .
v_call: TRBV2
cdr3_nt: TGTGCCAGCAGTGGGGACATTGAAGCTTTCTTT
cdr3_aa: CASSGDIEAFF

d_call: TRBD1
j_call: TRBJ1-2
clone_size: .
v_call: TRBV5-4
cdr3_nt: TGTGCCAGCAGCGGAGGACAGGTTCCTAACTATGGCTACACCTTC
cdr3_aa: CASSGGQVPNYGYTF